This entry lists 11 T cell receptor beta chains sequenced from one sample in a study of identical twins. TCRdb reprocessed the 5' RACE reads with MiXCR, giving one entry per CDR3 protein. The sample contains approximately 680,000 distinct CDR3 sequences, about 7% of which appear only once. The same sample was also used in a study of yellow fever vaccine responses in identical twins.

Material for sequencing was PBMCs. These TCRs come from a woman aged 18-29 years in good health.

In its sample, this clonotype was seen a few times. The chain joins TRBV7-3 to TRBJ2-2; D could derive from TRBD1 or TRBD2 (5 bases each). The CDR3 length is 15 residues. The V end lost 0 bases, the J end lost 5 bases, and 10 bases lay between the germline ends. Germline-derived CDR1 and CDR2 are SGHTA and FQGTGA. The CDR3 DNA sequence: TGTGCCAGCAGCTTAACGGGACCTGAGACCGGGGAGCTGTTTTTT. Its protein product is CASSLTGPETGELFF. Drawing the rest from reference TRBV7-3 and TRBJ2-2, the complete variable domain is GAGVSQTPSNKVTEKGKYVELRCDPISGHTALYWYRQSLGQGPEFLIYFQGTGAADDSGLPNDRFFAVRPEGSVSTLKIQRTERGDSAVYLCASSLTGPETGELFFGEGSRLTVL.

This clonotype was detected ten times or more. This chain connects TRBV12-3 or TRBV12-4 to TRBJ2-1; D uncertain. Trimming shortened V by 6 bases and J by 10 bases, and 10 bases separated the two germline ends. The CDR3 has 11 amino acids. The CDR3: CASSSQGEQFF. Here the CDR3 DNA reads TGTGCCAGCAGCAGCCAAGGGGAGCAGTTCTTC.

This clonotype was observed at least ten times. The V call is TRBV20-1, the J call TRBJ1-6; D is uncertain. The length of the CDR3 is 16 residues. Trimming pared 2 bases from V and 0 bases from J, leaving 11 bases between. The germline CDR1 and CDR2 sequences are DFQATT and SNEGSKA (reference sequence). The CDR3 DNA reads TGCAGTGCTAGACGCTCTGAGAGCTCCTATAATTCACCCCTCCACTTT. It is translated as CSARRSESSYNSPLHF.

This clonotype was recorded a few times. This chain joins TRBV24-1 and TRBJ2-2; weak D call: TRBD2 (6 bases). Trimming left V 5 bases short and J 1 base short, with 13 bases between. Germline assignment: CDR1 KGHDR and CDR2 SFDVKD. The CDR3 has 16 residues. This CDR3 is CATSAPPAGNTGELFF. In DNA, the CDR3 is TGTGCCACCAGTGCCCCCCCAGCGGGGAACACCGGGGAGCTGTTTTTT.

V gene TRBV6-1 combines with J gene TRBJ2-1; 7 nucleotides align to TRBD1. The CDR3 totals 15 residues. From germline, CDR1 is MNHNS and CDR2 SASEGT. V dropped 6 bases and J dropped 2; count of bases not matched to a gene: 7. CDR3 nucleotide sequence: TGTGCCAGCAGGACGGGACAGCTGACCTACAATGAGCAGTTCTTC. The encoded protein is CASRTGQLTYNEQFF.

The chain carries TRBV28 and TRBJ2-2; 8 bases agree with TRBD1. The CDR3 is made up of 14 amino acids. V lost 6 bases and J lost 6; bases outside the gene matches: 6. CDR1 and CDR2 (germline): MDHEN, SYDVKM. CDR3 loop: CASSPGQEAGELFF. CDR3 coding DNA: TGTGCCAGCAGCCCGGGACAGGAGGCCGGGGAGCTGTTTTTT.

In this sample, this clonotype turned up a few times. CDR3 DNA sequence: TGTGCCAGTAGTATCTCCACTAGCGGGTACGAGCAGTACGTC. As protein: CASSISTSGYEQYV. The chain links TRBV19 to TRBJ2-7; 9 nucleotides agree with TRBD2. Germline lookup yields CDR1 LNHDA and CDR2 SQIVND (reference sequence). V dropped 3 bases and J dropped 4; count of bases not matched to a gene: 4. CDR3 size: 14 residues.

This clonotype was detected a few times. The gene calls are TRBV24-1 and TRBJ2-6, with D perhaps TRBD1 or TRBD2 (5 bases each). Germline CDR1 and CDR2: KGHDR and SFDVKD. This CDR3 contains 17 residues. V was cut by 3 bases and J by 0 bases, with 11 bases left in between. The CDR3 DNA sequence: TGTGCCACCAGTGATGCCCCAGGGACCTCTGGGGCCAACGTCCTGACTTTC. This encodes CATSDAPGTSGANVLTF.

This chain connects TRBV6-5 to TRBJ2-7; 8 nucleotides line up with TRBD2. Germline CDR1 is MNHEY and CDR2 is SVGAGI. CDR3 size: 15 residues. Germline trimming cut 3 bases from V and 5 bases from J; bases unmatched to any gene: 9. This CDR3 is CASSYPPAGGHEQYF. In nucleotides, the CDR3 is TGTGCCAGCAGTTATCCACCGGCGGGGGGCCACGAGCAGTACTTC.

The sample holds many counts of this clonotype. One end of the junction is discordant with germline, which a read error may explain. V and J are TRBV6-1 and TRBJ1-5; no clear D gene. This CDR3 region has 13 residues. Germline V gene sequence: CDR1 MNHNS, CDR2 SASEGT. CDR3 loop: CPMLDKRNQPQHF. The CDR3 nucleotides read TGCCCCATGTTAGACAAGCGCAATCAGCCCCAGCATTTT.

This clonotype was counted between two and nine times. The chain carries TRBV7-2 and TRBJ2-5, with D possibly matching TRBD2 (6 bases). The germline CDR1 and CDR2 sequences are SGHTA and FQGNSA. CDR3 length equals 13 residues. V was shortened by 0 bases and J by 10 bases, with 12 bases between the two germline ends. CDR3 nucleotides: TGTGCCAGCAGCTTAGCCTTGGCGGGGCACCAGTACTTC. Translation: CASSLALAGHQYF.